The TCR beta chain under discussion was sequenced for a study of blood T cell repertoires in COVID-19. The method was immunoSEQ multiplex PCR; TCRdb's version includes in-frame clones alone and lacks a portion of them. The repertoire includes roughly 250,000 clones, around 89% of them detected once, and roughly 3.7% sits in the top ten. CDR1 is PRHDT, CDR2 FYEKMQ, per germline (reference sequence). Trimming stripped 5 bases from V and 2 bases from J, with 8 bases between. The CDR3 spans 13 residues. This sequence originates from a woman in her thirties or forties with acute or convalescent COVID-19. The chain uses TRBV13 and TRBJ2-3, with D unclear. Material for sequencing was peripheral blood. CDR3 amino acids: CASSPTHTDTQYF. The CDR3 DNA follows: TGTGCCAGCAGCCCTACCCACACAGATACGCAGTATTTT.